These T cell receptor beta chains were read from a single sample in a study of shared clonotypes between healthy human individuals. Measured with immunoSEQ multiplex PCR; TCRdb has only the in-frame clones, and not every one. The sample includes a few million clones, around 90% of them seen just once. The specimen was naive CD4+ T cells sorted from blood. These receptors all come from a young man in good health. Both conserved end residues are part of each CDR3. D genes are given only for firm matches. Size is omitted from some rows. Given values are once, few, many or a class for expanded clones.

TRBD2	TRBV4-1	NA	TRBJ2-7	TGCGCCAGCAGTCATCCCACTAGCGGTCGCTACGAGCAGTACTTC	CASSHPTSGRYEQYF
NA	TRBV5-1	NA	TRBJ2-2	TGCGCCAGCAGCTTGGGCTTCAGGTCGGGAAACACCGGGGAGCTGTTTTTT	CASSLGFRSGNTGELFF
NA	TRBV7-2	once	TRBJ1-2	TGTGCCAGCAGCAAGACGGCAATAGGGCAGCAGCCGAATGGCTACACCTTC	CASSKTAIGQQPNGYTF
NA	TRBV7-9	NA	TRBJ2-5	TGTGCCAGCAGCTCCCACAGGATACAAGAGACCCAGTACTTC	CASSSHRIQETQYF
TRBD1	TRBV6-5	NA	TRBJ1-4	TGTGCCAGCAGTACCGGACAGGGATCGGAAAAACTGTTTTTT	CASSTGQGSEKLFF
NA	TRBV4-1	NA	TRBJ2-1	TGCGCCAGCAGCATCCTAAAACCCGGACAGGAGCAGTTCTTC	CASSILKPGQEQFF
TRBD2	TRBV5-1	NA	TRBJ2-7	TGCGCCAGCAGCTTAGCGGGACTAGCGGGCCCCTACGAGCAGTACTTC	CASSLAGLAGPYEQYF
NA	TRBV4-3	NA	TRBJ1-4	TGCGCCAGCAGCTTCTTAAGGAACGCGGCTAATGAAAAACTGTTTTTT	CASSFLRNAANEKLFF
TRBD1	TRBV19	NA	TRBJ2-1	TGTGCCAGGGACAGGGGGCAAGGAAATGAGCAGTTCTTC	CARDRGQGNEQFF
NA	TRBV6-1	NA	TRBJ1-5	TGTGCCAGCAGTGAACGTCAGCCCCAGCATTTT	CASSERQPQHF
NA	TRBV5-1	once	TRBJ2-5	TGCGCCAGCAGCCCGACAGCCACCCAAGAGACCCAGTACTTC	CASSPTATQETQYF
TRBD2	TRBV30	NA	TRBJ2-7	TGTGCCTGGAATCTCGGGGCTAGCGGGAGCGTATCCTACGAGCAGTACTTC	CAWNLGASGSVSYEQYF
TRBD2	TRBV5-1	NA	TRBJ2-1	TGCGCCAGCAGCCCCGGGACTAGCGGGAGGCGTTATAATGAGCAGTTCTTC	CASSPGTSGRRYNEQFF
NA	TRBV2	NA	TRBJ2-7	TGTGCCAGCAGGGCAGGAGAAGTCTACGAGCAGTACTTC	CASRAGEVYEQYF
NA	TRBV6-5	NA	TRBJ1-4	TGTGCCAGCAGTTACAGTCCTCGTAGTTTAACTGAAAAACTGTTTTTT	CASSYSPRSLTEKLFF
TRBD1	TRBV7-2	NA	TRBJ1-1	TGTGCCAGCAGCCAGGGCGGGACAGCGAACACTGAAGCTTTCTTT	CASSQGGTANTEAFF
NA	TRBV9	NA	TRBJ1-3	TGTGCCAGCAGCGCCGAACCTGGAAACACCATATATTTT	CASSAEPGNTIYF